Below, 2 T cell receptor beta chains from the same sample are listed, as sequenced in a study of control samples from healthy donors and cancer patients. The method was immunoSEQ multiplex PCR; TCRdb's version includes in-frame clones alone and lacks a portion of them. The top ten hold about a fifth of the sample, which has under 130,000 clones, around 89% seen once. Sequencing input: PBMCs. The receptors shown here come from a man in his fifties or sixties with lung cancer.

CDR3 bases: TGTGCCAGCAGAACTCTCAGGGGCCTGGAGACCCAGTACTTC. Protein product: CASRTLRGLETQYF. The chain joins TRBV6-5 to TRBJ2-5, with D perhaps TRBD1 (6 bases). The CDR3 length is 14 residues. The germline CDR1 and CDR2 sequences are MNHEY and SVGAGI. V lost 6 bases to trimming and J lost 5 bases, with 16 bases between them.

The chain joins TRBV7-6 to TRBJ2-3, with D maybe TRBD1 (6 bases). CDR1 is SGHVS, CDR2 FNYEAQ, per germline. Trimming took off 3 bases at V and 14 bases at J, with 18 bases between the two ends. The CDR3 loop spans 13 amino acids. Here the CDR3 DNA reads TGTGCCAGCAGCTTGAGACAGGACTTCAGCACGTATTTT. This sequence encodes CASSLRQDFSTYF.